The clone carrying this TCR beta chain showed up just a few times. As yet, its antigen is unknown. These data come from a study of T cells after yellow fever vaccination. Study observations and caveats: Among primary-vaccination clones, most reappeared after the booster, at 95% to 96% for CD4 and approximately 90% for CD8.

UMIs were added to TCR cDNA along with a universal primer site when it was made by 5'RACE template switching. TCRdb reprocessed the 5' RACE reads via MiXCR and lists one record per CDR3 protein. This sample carries roughly 300,000 distinct CDR3 sequences, 7% to 9% of them seen once, and the ten largest clones take roughly 15%. Sequences were derived from PBMCs, sampled more than 40 days after the first yellow fever vaccination. The sequence was obtained from a young man who received the YFV17D yellow fever vaccine.

The CDR3 reads CSAREGTGDYGYTF. DNA for the CDR3: TGCAGTGCTAGAGAGGGGACAGGGGACTATGGCTACACCTTC. The V gene is TRBV20-1, the J gene TRBJ1-2; 10 nucleotides align to TRBD1. There are 14 residues in the CDR3. In germline, CDR1 is DFQATT, CDR2 SNEGSKA (reference sequence). V shed 0 bases and J 3 bases; nucleotides not matched to a gene: 1.